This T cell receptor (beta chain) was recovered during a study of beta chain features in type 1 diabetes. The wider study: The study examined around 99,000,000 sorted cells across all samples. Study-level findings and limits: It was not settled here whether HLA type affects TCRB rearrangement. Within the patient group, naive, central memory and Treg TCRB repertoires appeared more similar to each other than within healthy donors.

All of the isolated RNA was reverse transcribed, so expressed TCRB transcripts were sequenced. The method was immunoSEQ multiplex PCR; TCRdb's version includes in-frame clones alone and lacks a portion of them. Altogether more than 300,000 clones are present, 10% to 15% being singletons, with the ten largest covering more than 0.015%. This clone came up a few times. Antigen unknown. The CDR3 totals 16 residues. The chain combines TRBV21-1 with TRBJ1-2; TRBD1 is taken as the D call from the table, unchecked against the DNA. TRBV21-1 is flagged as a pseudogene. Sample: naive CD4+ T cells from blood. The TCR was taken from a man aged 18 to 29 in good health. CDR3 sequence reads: CASSKVRQGAKDGYTF. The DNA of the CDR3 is TGTGCCAGCAGCAAAGTCCGACAGGGAGCTAAGGATGGCTACACCTTC.